Listed here are 14 T cell receptor beta chains from one sample, sequenced in a study of PD-L1 blockade in urothelial cancer. Regarding time point: pretreatment peripheral blood. Sequencing used immunoSEQ multiplex PCR; TCRdb keeps in-frame clones, though not all of them. The sample yields around 130,000 clones, 65% to 85% seen once. This specimen consisted of PBMCs, obtained around atezolizumab (anti-PD-L1) treatment. The receptors come from a man aged 50 to 60 with urothelial cancer.

The V and J genes are TRBV27 and TRBJ2-3; perhaps TRBD2 as D (6 bases). V was trimmed by 2 bases and J by 3 bases, leaving 9 bases between them. This CDR3 is 14 amino acids long. Germline V gene lookup returns CDR1 MNHEY and CDR2 SMNVEV (reference sequence). CDR3 coding DNA: TGTGCCAGCAGTTTACGGGGGAGGACAGATACGCAGTATTTT. This sequence encodes CASSLRGRTDTQYF.

The rearrangement joins TRBV18 to TRBJ1-2; 7 positions agree with TRBD1. CDR3 length equals 17 residues. V gave up 0 bases and J gave up 1 base; unmatched junction bases: 8. The germline gives CDR1 KGHSH, CDR2 LQKENI. CDR3 coding DNA: TGTGCCAGCTCACCACCGGGGACAGAGAGAAATAACTATGGCTACACCTTC. This sequence encodes CASSPPGTERNNYGYTF. The full variable domain, in which reference TRBV18 and TRBJ1-2 provide the parts outside the CDR3, is NAGVMQNPRHLVRRRGQEARLRCSPMKGHSHVYWYRQLPEEGLKFMVYLQKENIIDESGMPKERFSAEFPKEGPSILRIQQVVRGDSAAYFCASSPPGTERNNYGYTFGSGTRLTVV.

The chain is built from TRBV6-6 and TRBJ1-3; TRBD1 matches at 8 bases. Germline loops: CDR1 MNHNY, CDR2 SVGAGI (reference sequence). CDR3 length equals 16 residues. The junction had 11 bases not matched to a gene; V was cut back by 6 bases and J by 4 bases. Here the CDR3 DNA reads TGTGCCAGCAGCCTGGGTGCAGGGGGCAACGGAAACACCATATATTTT. Its protein product is CASSLGAGGNGNTIYF.

The V call is TRBV4-2, the J call TRBJ1-3, with no clear D. Germline V lookup: CDR1 LGHNA, CDR2 YNFKEQ. CDR3 size: 17 residues. V gave up 0 bases and J gave up 1 base, with 13 bases separating them. DNA for the CDR3: TGTGCCAGCAGCCAAGAGACCCGCACAGATTCTGGAAACACCATATATTTT. It codes for CASSQETRTDSGNTIYF.

This chain joins TRBV5-1 and TRBJ2-5, with 7 bases identical to TRBD2. Trimming removed 1 base from V and 2 bases from J; junction bases left unmatched: 5. The CDR3 sequence is 15 residues long. Germline loops: CDR1 SGHRS, CDR2 YFSETQ. CDR3: CASSLTGGQQETQYF. In DNA, the CDR3 is TGCGCCAGCAGCTTGACGGGAGGCCAACAAGAGACCCAGTACTTC. Full variable domain (outside the CDR3, taken from reference TRBV5-1 and TRBJ2-5): KAGVTQTPRYLIKTRGQQVTLSCSPISGHRSVSWYQQTPGQGLQFLFEYFSETQRNKGNFPGRFSGRQFSNSRSEMNVSTLELGDSALYLCASSLTGGQQETQYFGPGTRLLVL.

This clone was found once. The chain uses TRBV5-1 and TRBJ1-6, with 8 bases lining up with TRBD1. CDR1 and CDR2 (germline): SGHRS, YFSETQ. This CDR3 is built from 16 residues. The V gene end was trimmed by 4 bases and the J gene end by 7 bases; junction bases not matched to a gene: 10. The chain's CDR3 is CASSEPGQVQNSPLHF. CDR3 bases: TGCGCCAGCAGCGAGCCGGGACAGGTGCAAAATTCACCCCTCCACTTT.

The chain uses TRBV27 and TRBJ1-2, with D unclear. CDR3 length: 13 residues. Trimming shortened V by 2 bases and J by 3 bases, and 7 bases separated the two germline ends. In germline, CDR1 is MNHEY, CDR2 SMNVEV (reference sequence). The CDR3 region has the DNA TGTGCCAGCAGTTTAGAGGCGTACTATGGCTACACCTTC. It encodes CASSLEAYYGYTF.

This clone occurred once. The chain employs TRBV19 and TRBJ2-7; D call uncertain. In germline, CDR1 is LNHDA, CDR2 SQIVND (reference sequence). V was pared by 4 bases and J by 2 bases, with 15 bases between. This CDR3 spans 15 amino acids. CDR3 DNA sequence: TGTGCCAGTAGTAGAACAACAGATCCAACCTACGAGCAGTACTTC. Residues: CASSRTTDPTYEQYF.

V is TRBV7-9 and J is TRBJ1-1, with D uncertain. Looked up from germline, CDR1 is SEHNR and CDR2 is FQNEAQ (reference sequence). The CDR3 sequence is 13 residues long. V shed 5 bases and J shed 5 bases, with 12 bases lying between them. The DNA for the CDR3 is TGTGCCAGCAGCACCCACGCGGAAACTGAAGCTTTCTTT. Protein product: CASSTHAETEAFF. The full variable domain, completed using reference TRBV7-9 and TRBJ1-1, is DTGVSQNPRHKITKRGQNVTFRCDPISEHNRLYWYRQTLGQGPEFLTYFQNEAQLEKSRLLSDRFSAERPKGSFSTLEIQRTEQGDSAMYLCASSTHAETEAFFGQGTRLTVV.

The genes are TRBV27 and TRBJ2-2, with D tentatively TRBD1 (6 bases). The CDR3 is 13 residues long. Germline-derived CDR1 and CDR2 are MNHEY and SMNVEV (reference sequence). V lost 6 bases and J lost 6, with 11 bases in between. CDR3 in amino acids: CASRPQGPGELFF. CDR3 coding DNA: TGTGCCAGCAGACCACAGGGACCCGGGGAGCTGTTTTTT.

This chain joins TRBV11-2 and TRBJ2-5; D perhaps matches TRBD1 (6 bases). The germline CDR1 and CDR2 sequences are SGHAT and FQNNGV. V lost 5 bases and J lost 1, with 11 bases in between. The CDR3 is 14 residues long. The CDR3 reads CASSAKGGQETQYF. CDR3 DNA sequence: TGTGCCAGCAGCGCGAAAGGGGGCCAAGAGACCCAGTACTTC.

V usage is TRBV7-8 and J usage is TRBJ2-7; D may be TRBD2 (5 bases). The CDR3 is made up of 13 amino acids. CDR1 and CDR2 from the germline V gene are SGHVS and FQNEAQ. V lost 1 base to trimming and J lost 4 bases, with 8 bases between them. CDR3 nucleotide sequence: TGTGCCAGCAGCTTAGGAGCGGAATACGAGCAGTACTTC. It is translated as CASSLGAEYEQYF.

The chain employs TRBV4-1 and TRBJ1-1, with D uncertain. The germline V gene encodes CDR1 MGHRA and CDR2 YSYEKL. The CDR3 consists of 13 residues. Trimming removed 2 bases at V and 5 bases at J, with 9 bases between. The CDR3 reads CASSQRGGTEAFF. In DNA, the CDR3 is TGCGCCAGCAGCCAACGGGGTGGAACTGAAGCTTTCTTT.

The chain carries TRBV9 and TRBJ1-4; the D gene is possibly TRBD1 (6 bases). Germline CDR1 is SGDLS and CDR2 is YYNGEE. The CDR3 sequence is 15 residues long. With 3 bases removed from V and 4 bases from J, the gap between germline ends came to 13 bases. CDR3 DNA: TGTGCCAGCAGCGACGAGACAGGTCGTAATGAAAAACTGTTTTTT. Its translation: CASSDETGRNEKLFF. The complete variable domain, with remaining parts taken from reference TRBV9 and TRBJ1-4, reads DSGVTQTPKHLITATGQRVTLRCSPRSGDLSVYWYQQSLDQGLQFLIQYYNGEERAKGNILERFSAQQFPDLHSELNLSSLELGDSALYFCASSDETGRNEKLFFGSGTQLSVL.